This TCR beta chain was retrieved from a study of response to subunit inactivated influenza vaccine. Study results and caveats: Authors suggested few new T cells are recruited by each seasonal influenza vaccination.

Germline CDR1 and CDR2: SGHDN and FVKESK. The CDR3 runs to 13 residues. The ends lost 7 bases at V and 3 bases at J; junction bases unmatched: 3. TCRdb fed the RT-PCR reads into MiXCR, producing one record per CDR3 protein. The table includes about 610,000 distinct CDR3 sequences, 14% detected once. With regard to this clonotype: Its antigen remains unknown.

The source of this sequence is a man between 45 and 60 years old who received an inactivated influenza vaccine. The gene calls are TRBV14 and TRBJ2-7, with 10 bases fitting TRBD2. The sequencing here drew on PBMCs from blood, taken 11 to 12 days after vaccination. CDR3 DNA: TGTGCCAGCACTGTAGCGGGGGGCTACGAGCAGTACTTC. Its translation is CASTVAGGYEQYF.